These 3 T cell receptor beta chains share one sample of origin, sequenced in a study of T cell repertoires in cytomegalovirus infection. Antigens for these TCRs are unknown. TCRdb reprocessed the reads with MiXCR, giving one entry per CDR3 protein. The table has about 78,000 distinct CDR3 sequences, 40% seen once. The specimen was CD8+ T cells from cultured PBMCs, collected from culture after CMV antigen stimulation. These receptors all stem from a human donor in good health (CMV status not recorded). Some clones in this sample may be carry-over from other donors' samples.

The CDR3 spells CASSLQGVDTQYF. The CDR3 region has the DNA TGTGCCAGCAGCTTACAGGGGGTAGATACGCAGTATTTT. The chain links TRBV5-6 to TRBJ2-3, with 8 bases fitting TRBD1. CDR3 length: 13 residues. Germline values: CDR1 SGHDT, CDR2 YYEEEE. The ends lost 2 bases at V and 5 bases at J; junction bases unmatched: 1.

This clonotype has only a few counts. The rearrangement joins TRBV12-3 or TRBV12-4 to TRBJ2-2; TRBD2 agrees at 12 bases. V dropped 6 bases and J dropped 2; count of bases not matched to a gene: 7. This CDR3 spans 17 amino acids. The CDR3 spells CASRKLAGGLNTGELFF. The CDR3 nucleotides are TGTGCCAGCAGGAAACTAGCGGGGGGTCTCAACACCGGGGAGCTGTTTTTT.

The rearrangement uses TRBV7-2 and TRBJ2-1, with TRBD2 identical over 10 bases. The CDR3 is 15 residues long. Germline CDR1 is SGHTA and CDR2 is FQGNSA. V dropped 2 bases and J dropped 10; count of bases not matched to a gene: 8. CDR3 sequence: CASSLLSGGAGEQFF. The CDR3 DNA reads TGTGCCAGCAGCTTACTGAGCGGGGGGGCAGGAGAGCAGTTCTTC.